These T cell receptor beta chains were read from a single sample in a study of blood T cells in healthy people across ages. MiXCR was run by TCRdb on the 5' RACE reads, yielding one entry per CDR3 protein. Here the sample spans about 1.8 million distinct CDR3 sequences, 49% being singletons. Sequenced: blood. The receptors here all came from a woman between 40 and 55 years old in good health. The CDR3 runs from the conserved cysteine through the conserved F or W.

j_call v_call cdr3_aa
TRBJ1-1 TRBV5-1 CASSVNRMNTEAFF
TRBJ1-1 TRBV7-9 CASSLESGFTEAFF
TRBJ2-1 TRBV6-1 CASSETEPGQGYNEQFF
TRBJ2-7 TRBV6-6 CASGEGGPYEQYF
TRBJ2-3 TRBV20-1 CSAPGGITDTQYF
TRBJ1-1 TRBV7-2 CASSLEFMGDEAFF
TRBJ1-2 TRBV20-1 CSVTEQGRPYGYTF
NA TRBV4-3 CPGPYEQYF
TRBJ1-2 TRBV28 CAGSLTGYGYTF
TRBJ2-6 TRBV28 CASSLGTIGSGATVLTF
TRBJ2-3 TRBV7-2 CASRIRTSFDTQYF
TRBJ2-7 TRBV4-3 CASSQGGEGEQYF
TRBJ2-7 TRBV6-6 CASSSPQGRHEQYF
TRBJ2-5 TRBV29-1 CSVPGLAVAQETQYF
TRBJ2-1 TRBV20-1 CSAKASGGWNEQFF
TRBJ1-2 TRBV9 CTSSVGDNYGYTF
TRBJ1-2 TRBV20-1 CSARDVRSNYGYTF
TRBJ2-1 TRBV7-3 CASSLSMRGGLNEQFF
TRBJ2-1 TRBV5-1 CASSVGSVAGEQFF
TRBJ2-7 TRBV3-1 CASSQRDRYEQYF
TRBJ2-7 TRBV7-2 CASTHNAGSYEQCF
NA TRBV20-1 CSARDHLGVDEQYF
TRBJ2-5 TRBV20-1 CSPRGSKGETQYF
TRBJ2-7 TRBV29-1 CSADKYNEQYF
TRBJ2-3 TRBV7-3 CASSRSRLDSTDTQYF
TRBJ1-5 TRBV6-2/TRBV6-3 CASSYPRTLNQPQHF
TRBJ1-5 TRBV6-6 CASRVWDRGNQPQHF
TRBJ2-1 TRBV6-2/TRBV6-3 CASRPPGLEYNEQFF
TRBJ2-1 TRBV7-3 CASSLTTSYNEQFF
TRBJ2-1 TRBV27 CASSLAGGPSAWPNEQFF
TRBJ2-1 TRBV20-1 CSARTSGGAIPHNEQFF
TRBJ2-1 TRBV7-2 CASKKGKLGTSVNEQFF
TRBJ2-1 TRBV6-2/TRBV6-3 CASPPKAGGRSYNEQFF
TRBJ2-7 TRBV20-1 CSAKKTRQLSYEQYF
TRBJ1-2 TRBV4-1 CASSAPRTGGFSYGYTF
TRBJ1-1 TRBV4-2 CASSTRTGGTEAFF
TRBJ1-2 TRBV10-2 CASNSVRVPAGAGYTF
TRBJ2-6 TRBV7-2 CASRSRLRAGANVLTF
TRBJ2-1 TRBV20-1 CSARARTDSVLHEQFF
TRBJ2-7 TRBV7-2 CASSWDHNEQYF
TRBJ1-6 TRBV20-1 CAAGADNSPLHF
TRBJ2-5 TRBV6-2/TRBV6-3 CASRPRGVVGETQYF
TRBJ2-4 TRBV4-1 CASSQTFVAAKNIQYF
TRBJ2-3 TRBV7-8 CASSLPLAGGRTDTQYF
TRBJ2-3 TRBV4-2 CASSQERGGINTQYF
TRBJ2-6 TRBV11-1 CASSSPRVSSGANVLTF
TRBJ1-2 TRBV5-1 CASSLEPGLYYGYTF
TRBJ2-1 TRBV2 CASSGAGGLNEQFF
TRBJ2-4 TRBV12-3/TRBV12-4 CASSSGTSKNIQYF
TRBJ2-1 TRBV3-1 CASSQKGQGAGREQFF
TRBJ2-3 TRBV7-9 CASSLWAGSFSTDTQYF
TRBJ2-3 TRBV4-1 CASSLGQGRVDTQYF
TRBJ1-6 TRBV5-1 CASSTKQGFSSPLHF
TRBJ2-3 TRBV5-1 CASSLVEVIADTQYF
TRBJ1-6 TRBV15 CATSSSTGDNSPLHF